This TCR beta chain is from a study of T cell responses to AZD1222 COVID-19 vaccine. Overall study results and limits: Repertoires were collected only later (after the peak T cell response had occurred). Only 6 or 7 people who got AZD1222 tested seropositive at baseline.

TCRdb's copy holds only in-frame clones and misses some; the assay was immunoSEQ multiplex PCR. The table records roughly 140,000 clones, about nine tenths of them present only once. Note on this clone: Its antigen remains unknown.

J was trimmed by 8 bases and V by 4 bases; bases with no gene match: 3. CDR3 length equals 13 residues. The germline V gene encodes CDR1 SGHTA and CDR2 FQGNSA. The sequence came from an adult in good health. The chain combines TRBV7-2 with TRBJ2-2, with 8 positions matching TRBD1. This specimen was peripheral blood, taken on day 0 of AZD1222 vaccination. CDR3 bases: TGTGCCAGCAGCTCCCAGGGGGCGGGGGAGCTGTTTTTT. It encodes CASSSQGAGELFF.